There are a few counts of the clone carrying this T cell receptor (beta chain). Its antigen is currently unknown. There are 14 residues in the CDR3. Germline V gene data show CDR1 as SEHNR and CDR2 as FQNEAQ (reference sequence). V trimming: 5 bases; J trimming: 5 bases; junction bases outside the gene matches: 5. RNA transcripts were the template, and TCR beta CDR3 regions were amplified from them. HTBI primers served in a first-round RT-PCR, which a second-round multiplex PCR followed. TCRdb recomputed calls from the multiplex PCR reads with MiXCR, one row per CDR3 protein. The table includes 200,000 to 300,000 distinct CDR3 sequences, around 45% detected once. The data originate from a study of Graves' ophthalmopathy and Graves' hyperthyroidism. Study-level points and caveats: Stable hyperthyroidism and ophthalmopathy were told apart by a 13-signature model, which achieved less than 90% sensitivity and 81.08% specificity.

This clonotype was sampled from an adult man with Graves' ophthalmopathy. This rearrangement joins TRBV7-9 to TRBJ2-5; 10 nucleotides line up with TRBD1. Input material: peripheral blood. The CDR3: CASSLRDRGETQYF. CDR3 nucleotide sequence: TGTGCCAGCAGCCTCCGGGACAGGGGTGAGACCCAGTACTTC.